This TCR beta chain was documented in a study of cytomegalovirus exposure and HLA in healthy donors. Study details: Earlier, 100 million to 120 million unique TCR beta sequences were recovered from about 200 million T cells by an analysis. General study points: An Asian-associated ancestry cluster reportedly showed fewer N-insertions than the approximately 630-donor mean in a later analysis. The HLA-A and HLA-B alleles of most subjects were reportedly predicted accurately from TCR beta sequences.

The PCR made use of 60 Vbeta and 13 Jbeta primers. The table came from immunoSEQ multiplex PCR; TCRdb's copy has only in-frame clones and leaves some out. Here the sample spans about 85,000 clones, 50% to 75% being singletons. For this clone: The antigen remains unidentified.

Germline-derived CDR1 and CDR2 are ENHRY and SYGVKD. V shed 3 bases and J 0 bases; nucleotides not matched to a gene: 9. This CDR3 contains 17 residues. V is TRBV10-3 and J is TRBJ2-3, with 7 bases lining up with TRBD2. The source is a man aged 25 to 40 in good health and CMV-seronegative. The sample comprised PBMCs. The CDR3 loop is CAISDDQLASSTDTQYF. The CDR3 region has the DNA TGTGCCATCAGTGACGATCAACTAGCGTCCAGCACAGATACGCAGTATTTT.